This TCR beta chain was profiled in a study of cytomegalovirus exposure and HLA in healthy donors. Study-wide results and caveats: The tendency of first-cohort TCR clusters to co-occur in the 90 to 150 validation repertoires was the finding of a later analysis. Despite most TCR sequences being rare, some public TCRs occurred in many donors. A few CMV-associated chains were confirmed in vitro to be specific for CMV antigens. The classifier reportedly diagnosed cytomegalovirus status with high specificity and sensitivity.

The repertoire was sequenced with immunoSEQ multiplex PCR; TCRdb's copy has only in-frame clones and lacks some. The sample lists 50,000 to 70,000 clones; around 95% were seen once. Germline V gene sequence: CDR1 SSHAT, CDR2 FNYEAQ (reference sequence). CDR3 length: 15 residues. Comments on this clone: The target antigen is unknown.

Sequencing was done on a sample of PBMCs. The sequence was collected from a woman younger than 35 in good health and CMV-seropositive. The V and J genes are TRBV7-7 and TRBJ2-5; TRBD2 matches at 8 bases. The CDR3 reads CASGRGGLAAETQYF. The CDR3 nucleotides are TGTGCTAGCGGTCGAGGCGGACTAGCAGCTGAGACCCAGTACTTC.